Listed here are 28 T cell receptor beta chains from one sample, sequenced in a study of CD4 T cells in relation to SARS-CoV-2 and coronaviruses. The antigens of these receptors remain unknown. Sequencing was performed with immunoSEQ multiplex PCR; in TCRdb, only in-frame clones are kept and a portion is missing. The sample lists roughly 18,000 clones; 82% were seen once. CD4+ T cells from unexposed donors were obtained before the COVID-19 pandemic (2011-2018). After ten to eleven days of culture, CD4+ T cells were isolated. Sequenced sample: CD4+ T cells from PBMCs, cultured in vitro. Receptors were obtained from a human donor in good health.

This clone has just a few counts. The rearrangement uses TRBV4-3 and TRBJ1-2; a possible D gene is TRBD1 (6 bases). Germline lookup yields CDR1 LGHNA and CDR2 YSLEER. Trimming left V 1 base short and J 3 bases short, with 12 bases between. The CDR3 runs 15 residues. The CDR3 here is CASSQALQGDYGYTF. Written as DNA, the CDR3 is TGCGCCAGCAGCCAAGCTTTACAGGGCGACTATGGCTACACCTTC.

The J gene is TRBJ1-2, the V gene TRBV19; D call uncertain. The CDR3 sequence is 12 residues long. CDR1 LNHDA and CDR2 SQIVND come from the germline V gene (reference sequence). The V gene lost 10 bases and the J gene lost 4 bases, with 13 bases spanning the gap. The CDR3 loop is CATHVGSYGYTF. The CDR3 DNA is TGTGCCACCCACGTGGGTAGCTATGGCTACACCTTC. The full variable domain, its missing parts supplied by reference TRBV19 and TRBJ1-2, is DGGITQSPKYLFRKEGQNVTLSCEQNLNHDAMYWYRQDPGQGLRLIYYSQIVNDFQKGDIAEGYSVSREKKESFPLTVTSAQKNPTAFYLCATHVGSYGYTFGSGTRLTVV.

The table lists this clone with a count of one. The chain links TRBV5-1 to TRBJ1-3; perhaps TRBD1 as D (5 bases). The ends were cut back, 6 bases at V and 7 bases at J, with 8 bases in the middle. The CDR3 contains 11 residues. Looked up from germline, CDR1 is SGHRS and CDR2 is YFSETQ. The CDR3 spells CASKWGNTIYF. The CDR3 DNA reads TGCGCCAGCAAATGGGGGAACACCATATATTTT.

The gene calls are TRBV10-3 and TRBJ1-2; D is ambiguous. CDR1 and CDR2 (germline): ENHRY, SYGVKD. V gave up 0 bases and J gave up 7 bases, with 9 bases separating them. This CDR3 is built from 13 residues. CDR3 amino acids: CAISESQTIGYTF. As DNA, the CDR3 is TGTGCCATCAGTGAGTCCCAGACTATTGGCTACACCTTC.

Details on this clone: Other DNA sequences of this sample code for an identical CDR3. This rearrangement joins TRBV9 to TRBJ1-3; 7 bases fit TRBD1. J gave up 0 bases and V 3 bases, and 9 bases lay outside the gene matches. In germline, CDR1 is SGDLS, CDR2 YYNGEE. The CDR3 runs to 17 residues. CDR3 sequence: CASSGGTTGVSGNTIYF. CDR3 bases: TGTGCCAGCAGCGGAGGGACCACAGGGGTCTCTGGAAACACCATATATTTT.

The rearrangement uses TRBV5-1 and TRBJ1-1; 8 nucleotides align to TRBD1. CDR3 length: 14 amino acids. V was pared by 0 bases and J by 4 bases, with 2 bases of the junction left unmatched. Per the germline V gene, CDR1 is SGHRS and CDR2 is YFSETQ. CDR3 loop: CASSLVGQGTEAFF. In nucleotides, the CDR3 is TGCGCCAGCAGCTTGGTCGGACAGGGCACTGAAGCTTTCTTT.

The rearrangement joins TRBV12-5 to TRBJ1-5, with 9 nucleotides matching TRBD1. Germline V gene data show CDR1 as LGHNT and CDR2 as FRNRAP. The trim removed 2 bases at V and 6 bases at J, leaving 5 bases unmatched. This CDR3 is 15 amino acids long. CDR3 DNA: TGTGCTAGTGGTTTGCTCGACAGGGGGTTTCAGCCCCAGCATTTT. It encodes CASGLLDRGFQPQHF.

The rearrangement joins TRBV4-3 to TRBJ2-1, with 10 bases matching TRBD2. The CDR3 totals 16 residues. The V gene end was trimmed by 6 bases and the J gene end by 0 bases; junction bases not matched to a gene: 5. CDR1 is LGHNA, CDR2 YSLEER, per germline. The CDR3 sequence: CASRRGLASSYNEQFF. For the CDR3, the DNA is TGCGCCAGCAGACGGGGACTAGCGAGCTCCTACAATGAGCAGTTCTTC.

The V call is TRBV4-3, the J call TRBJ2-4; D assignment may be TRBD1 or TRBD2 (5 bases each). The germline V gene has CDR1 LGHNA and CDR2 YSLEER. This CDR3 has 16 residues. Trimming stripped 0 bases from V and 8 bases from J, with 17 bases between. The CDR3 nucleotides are TGCGCCAGCAGCCAAGATTCTGGGGCGCTGAGGGACATTCAGTACTTC. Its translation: CASSQDSGALRDIQYF.

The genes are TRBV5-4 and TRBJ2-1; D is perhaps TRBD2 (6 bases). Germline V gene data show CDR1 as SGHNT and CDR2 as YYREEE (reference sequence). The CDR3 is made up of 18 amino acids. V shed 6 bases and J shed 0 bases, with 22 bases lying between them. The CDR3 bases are TGTGCCAGCACCGTGGGGCAGGGTGGGAGGAGCTCCTACAATGAGCAGTTCTTC. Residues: CASTVGQGGRSSYNEQFF.

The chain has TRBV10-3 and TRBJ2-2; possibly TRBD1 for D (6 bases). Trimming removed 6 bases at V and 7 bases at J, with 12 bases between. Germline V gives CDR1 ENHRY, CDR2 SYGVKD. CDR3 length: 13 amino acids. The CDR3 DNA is TGTGCCATCAGAACAGGGTTGGGCGGGGAGCTGTTTTTT. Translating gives CAIRTGLGGELFF.

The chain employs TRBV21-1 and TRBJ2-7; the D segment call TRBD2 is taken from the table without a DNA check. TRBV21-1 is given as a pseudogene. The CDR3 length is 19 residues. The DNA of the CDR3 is TGTGCCAGCTGCAGAGCGCGCAGTTTCGGGAGCCGACGCTCCTACGAGCAGTACTTC. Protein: CASCRARSFGSRRSYEQYF.

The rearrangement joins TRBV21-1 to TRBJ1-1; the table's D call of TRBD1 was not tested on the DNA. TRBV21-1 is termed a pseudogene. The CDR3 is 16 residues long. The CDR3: CASSIQGTGGWGEAFF. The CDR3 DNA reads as TGTGCCAGCAGCATTCAAGGGACAGGGGGTTGGGGTGAAGCTTTCTTT.

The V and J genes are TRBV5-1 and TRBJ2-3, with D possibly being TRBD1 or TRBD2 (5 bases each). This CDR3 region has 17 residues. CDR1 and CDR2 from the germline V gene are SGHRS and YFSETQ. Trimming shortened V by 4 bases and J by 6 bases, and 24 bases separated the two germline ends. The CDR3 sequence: CASSPLELVGDGDTQYF. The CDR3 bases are TGCGCCAGCAGCCCCTTGGAGTTAGTGGGGGACGGGGATACGCAGTATTTT.

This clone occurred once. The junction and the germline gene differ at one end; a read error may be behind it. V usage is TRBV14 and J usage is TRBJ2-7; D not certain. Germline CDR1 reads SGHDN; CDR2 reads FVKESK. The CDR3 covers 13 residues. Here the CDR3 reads CASSRPTSDEQYF. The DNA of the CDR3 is TGTGCCAGCAGCCGCCCCACCTCCGACGAGCAGTACTTC.

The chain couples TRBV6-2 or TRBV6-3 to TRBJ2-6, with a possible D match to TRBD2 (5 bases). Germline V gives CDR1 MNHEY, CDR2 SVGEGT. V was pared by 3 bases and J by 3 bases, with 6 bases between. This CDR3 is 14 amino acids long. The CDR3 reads CASSYSDGANVLTF. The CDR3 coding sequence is TGTGCCAGCAGTTATAGCGATGGGGCCAACGTCCTGACTTTC.

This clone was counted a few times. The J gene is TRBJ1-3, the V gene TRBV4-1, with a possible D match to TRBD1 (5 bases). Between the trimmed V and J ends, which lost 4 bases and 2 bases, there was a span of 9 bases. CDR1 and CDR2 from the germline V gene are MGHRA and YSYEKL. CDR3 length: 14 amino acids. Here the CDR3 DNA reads TGCGCCAGCAGCCGCGGGACGACTGGAAACACCATATATTTT. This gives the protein CASSRGTTGNTIYF.

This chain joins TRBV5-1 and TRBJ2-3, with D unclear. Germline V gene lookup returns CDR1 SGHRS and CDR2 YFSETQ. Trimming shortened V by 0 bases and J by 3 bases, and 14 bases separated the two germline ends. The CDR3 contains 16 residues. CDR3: CASSLGGPRGTDTQYF. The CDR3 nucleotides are TGCGCCAGCAGCTTGGGGGGTCCCCGTGGTACAGATACGCAGTATTTT.

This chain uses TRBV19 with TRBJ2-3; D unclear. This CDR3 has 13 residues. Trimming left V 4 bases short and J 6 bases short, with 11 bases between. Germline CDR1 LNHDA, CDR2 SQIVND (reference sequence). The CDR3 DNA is TGTGCCAGTAGTACAACACTATGGGATACGCAGTATTTT. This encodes CASSTTLWDTQYF.

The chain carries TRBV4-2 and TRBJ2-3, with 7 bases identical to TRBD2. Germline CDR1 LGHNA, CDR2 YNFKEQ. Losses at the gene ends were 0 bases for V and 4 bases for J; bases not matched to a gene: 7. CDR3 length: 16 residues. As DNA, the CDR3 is TGTGCCAGCAGCCAAGATTATCTAGCGGAAGCAGATACGCAGTATTTT. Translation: CASSQDYLAEADTQYF.

The CDR3 sequence: CASSLGAPSYEQYF. In DNA, the CDR3 is TGTGCCAGCTCCCTCGGGGCCCCATCCTACGAGCAGTACTTC. The rearrangement uses TRBV11-3 and TRBJ2-7; D may match TRBD1 or TRBD2 (5 bases each). Germline-derived CDR1 and CDR2 are SGHNT and YENEEA. Trimming removed 8 bases from V and 1 base from J, with 15 bases in between. The CDR3 is 14 amino acids.

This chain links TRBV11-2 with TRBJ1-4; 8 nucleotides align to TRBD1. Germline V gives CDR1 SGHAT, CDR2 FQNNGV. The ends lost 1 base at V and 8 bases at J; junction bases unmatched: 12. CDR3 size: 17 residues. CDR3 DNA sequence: TGTGCCAGCAGCTTAGTGGGCTGGACAGGGAGAAAGGAAAAACTGTTTTTT. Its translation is CASSLVGWTGRKEKLFF.

The CDR3 coding sequence is TGTGCCAGCAGCGTAGGAGTACGGACTAGCGGGGAGACCCAGTACTTC. This sequence encodes CASSVGVRTSGETQYF. This chain joins TRBV9 and TRBJ2-5; 11 bases agree with TRBD2. The CDR3 extends over 16 amino acids. Per germline, CDR1 SGDLS and CDR2 YYNGEE. Trimming cost V 0 bases and J 5 bases; bases outside gene matches: 6. Combining the CDR3 with reference TRBV9 and TRBJ2-5 gives the whole variable domain DSGVTQTPKHLITATGQRVTLRCSPRSGDLSVYWYQQSLDQGLQFLIQYYNGEERAKGNILERFSAQQFPDLHSELNLSSLELGDSALYFCASSVGVRTSGETQYFGPGTRLLVL.

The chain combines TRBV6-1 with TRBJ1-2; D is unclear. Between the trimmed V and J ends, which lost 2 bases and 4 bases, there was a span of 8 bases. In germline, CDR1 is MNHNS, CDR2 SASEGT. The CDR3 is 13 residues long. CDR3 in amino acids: CASSESGVYGYTF. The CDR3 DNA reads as TGTGCCAGCAGTGAATCCGGGGTCTATGGCTACACCTTC.

CDR3 in DNA: TGCGCCAGCAGCCAGCTGCCGGGACTAGCGTATGACGAGCAGTACTTC. Protein sequence: CASSQLPGLAYDEQYF. This chain uses TRBV4-1 with TRBJ2-7; the match to TRBD2 covers 10 bases. Trimming took 3 bases from V and 5 from J; bases not matched to a gene: 10. The CDR3 totals 16 residues. Germline V gives CDR1 MGHRA, CDR2 YSYEKL.

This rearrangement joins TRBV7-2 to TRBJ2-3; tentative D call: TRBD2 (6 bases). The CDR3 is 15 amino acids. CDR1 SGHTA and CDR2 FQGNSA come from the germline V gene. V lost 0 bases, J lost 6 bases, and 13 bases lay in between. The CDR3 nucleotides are TGTGCCAGCAGCTTAGCGGGAGGAGGGGCCGATACGCAGTATTTT. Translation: CASSLAGGGADTQYF.

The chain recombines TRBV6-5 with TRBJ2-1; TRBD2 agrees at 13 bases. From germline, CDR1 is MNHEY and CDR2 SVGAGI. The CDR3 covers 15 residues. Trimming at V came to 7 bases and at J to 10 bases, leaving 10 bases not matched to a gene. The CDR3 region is CASTGLAGVGGEQFF. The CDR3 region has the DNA TGTGCCAGCACTGGACTAGCGGGAGTGGGCGGGGAGCAGTTCTTC.

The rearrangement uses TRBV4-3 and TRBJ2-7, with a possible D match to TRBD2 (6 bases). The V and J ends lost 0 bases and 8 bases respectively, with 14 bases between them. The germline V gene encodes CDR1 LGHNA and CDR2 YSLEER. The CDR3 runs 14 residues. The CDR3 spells CASSQENSGRQQYF. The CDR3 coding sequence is TGCGCCAGCAGCCAAGAGAATAGCGGCCGGCAGCAGTACTTC.